These 10 T cell receptor beta chains share one sample of origin, sequenced in a study of CD8+ T cells in alopecia areata. After isolation, RNA underwent reverse transcription to generate cDNA as the sequencing template. Sequencing was performed with immunoSEQ multiplex PCR; in TCRdb, only in-frame clones are kept and a portion is missing. Among 250,000 or so clones listed, 67% were seen once. Here the sequenced sample was CD4+ T cells sorted from blood, taken at week 0. Receptors were obtained from a human donor with alopecia areata.

The genes are TRBV7-2 and TRBJ1-1; a possible D gene is TRBD1 (5 bases). Germline CDR1 reads SGHTA; CDR2 reads FQGNSA. V lost 1 base and J 3 bases, leaving 12 bases between the germline ends. CDR3 size: 15 residues. The CDR3 loop is CASSLDGQGDTEAFF. The CDR3 DNA reads TGTGCCAGCAGCTTAGACGGCCAGGGCGACACTGAAGCTTTCTTT.

The chain couples TRBV29-1 to TRBJ1-2; weak D call: TRBD1 (6 bases). V was shortened by 0 bases and J by 8 bases, with 13 bases between the two germline ends. This CDR3 spans 13 amino acids. Per the germline V gene, CDR1 is SQVTM and CDR2 is ANQGSEA. The CDR3 DNA follows: TGCAGCGTTGAAGATCTGGGGGCGAGGGGCTACACCTTC. This codes for CSVEDLGARGYTF.

The chain links TRBV7-9 to TRBJ2-4; TRBD1 matches 7 bases. Germline values: CDR1 SEHNR, CDR2 FQNEAQ (reference sequence). CDR3 length: 14 amino acids. The V segment lost 5 bases and the J segment 6 bases; nucleotides outside the gene matches: 7. CDR3 amino acids: CASSPPGQRNIQYF. CDR3 in DNA: TGTGCCAGCAGCCCTCCGGGACAGAGAAACATTCAGTACTTC.

The V gene is TRBV7-3, the J gene TRBJ2-1, with a weak D call TRBD1 (6 bases). The CDR3 covers 14 residues. Germline CDR1 SGHTA, CDR2 FQGTGA. Trimming pared 11 bases from V and 0 bases from J, leaving 14 bases between. The CDR3 sequence: CASGVGLSYNEQFF. DNA of the CDR3: TGTGCCTCAGGGGTGGGGCTCTCCTACAATGAGCAGTTCTTC.

The DNA of the CDR3 is TGTGCCAGCAGCTTACCACAGGGGGCTTACGAGCAGTACTTC. Residues: CASSLPQGAYEQYF. The chain carries TRBV7-8 and TRBJ2-7, with 9 nucleotides matching TRBD1. Germline V gene lookup returns CDR1 SGHVS and CDR2 FQNEAQ. The ends lost 2 bases at V and 4 bases at J; junction bases unmatched: 3. The CDR3 consists of 14 residues.

The V gene is TRBV18, the J gene TRBJ1-4; D is ambiguous. The CDR3 extends over 15 amino acids. The germline gives CDR1 KGHSH, CDR2 LQKENI. Trimming cost V 0 bases and J 4 bases, with 9 bases left between them. In DNA form, the CDR3 reads TGTGCCAGCTCACCACCTAATGCCCTTAATGAAAAACTGTTTTTT. Translated, it gives CASSPPNALNEKLFF. Together with reference TRBV18 and TRBJ1-4, the CDR3 gives the full variable domain: NAGVMQNPRHLVRRRGQEARLRCSPMKGHSHVYWYRQLPEEGLKFMVYLQKENIIDESGMPKERFSAEFPKEGPSILRIQQVVRGDSAAYFCASSPPNALNEKLFFGSGTQLSVL.

The V call is TRBV7-2, the J call TRBJ1-6, with unresolved D. The CDR3 is made up of 15 amino acids. Germline CDR1 and CDR2: SGHTA and FQGNSA. The V end lost 5 bases, the J end lost 9 bases, and 17 bases lay between the germline ends. CDR3 protein: CASSAWSPDSSPLHF. As DNA, the CDR3 is TGTGCCAGCAGCGCGTGGTCCCCCGATAGTTCACCCCTCCACTTT. Using reference TRBV7-2 and TRBJ1-6 for the parts outside the CDR3, the full variable domain is GAGVSQSPSNKVTEKGKDVELRCDPISGHTALYWYRQSLGQGLEFLIYFQGNSAPDKSGLPSDRFSAERTGGSVSTLTIQRTQQEDSAVYLCASSAWSPDSSPLHFGNGTRLTVT.

The chain uses TRBV5-1 and TRBJ2-3; tentative D call: TRBD2 (6 bases). Trimming left V 0 bases short and J 7 bases short, with 15 bases between. Germline V gene sequence: CDR1 SGHRS, CDR2 YFSETQ. The CDR3 runs 15 residues. The CDR3 DNA reads TGCGCCAGCAGCTTGGCTGCGGGGTTACGGAATACGCAGTATTTT. Translated: CASSLAAGLRNTQYF.

The chain couples TRBV4-1 to TRBJ2-4; tentative D call: TRBD2 (6 bases). The CDR3 extends over 17 amino acids. CDR1 MGHRA and CDR2 YSYEKL come from the germline V gene. V was clipped by 0 bases and J by 0 bases, with 12 bases between them. The CDR3 region is CASSQDLEGLAKNIQYF. The CDR3 region has the DNA TGCGCCAGCAGCCAAGATTTGGAGGGGCTAGCCAAAAACATTCAGTACTTC.

The sample holds a few counts of this clone. V is TRBV18 and J is TRBJ2-7; 11 bases line up with TRBD1. CDR1 and CDR2 from the germline V gene are KGHSH and LQKENI. J lost 4 bases, V lost 6 bases, and 5 bases had no gene match. CDR3 length: 14 residues. CDR3 amino acids: CASSAGTGGYEQYF. In DNA form, the CDR3 reads TGTGCCAGCTCGGCCGGGACAGGGGGATACGAGCAGTACTTC.